This is a list of T cell receptor beta chains from one sample in a study of blood T cell repertoires in COVID-19. Assay: immunoSEQ multiplex PCR; the TCRdb copy retains only in-frame clones and omits some. This table has some 230,000 clones, roughly 80% appearing once. The sequencing input was peripheral blood. Receptors originate from a woman aged 60-70 years with acute or convalescent COVID-19. Both conserved end residues are part of each CDR3. Fields, in order: D gene, clone size, V gene, J gene, CDR3 protein, CDR3 DNA. The D gene is left open where the match is weak. Clone sizes are given selectively: once, few, many, or a class where the clone is expanded.

d_gene: -; abundance: -; v_gene: TRBV5-1; j_gene: TRBJ2-2; CDR3aa: CASSLYITGELFF; CDR3nt: TGCGCCAGCAGTTTGTATATCACCGGGGAGCTGTTTTTT
d_gene: -; abundance: -; v_gene: TRBV6-2/TRBV6-3; j_gene: TRBJ2-3; CDR3aa: CASSNDRNTDTQYF; CDR3nt: TGTGCCAGCAGCAACGACAGAAACACAGATACGCAGTATTTT
d_gene: -; abundance: -; v_gene: TRBV19; j_gene: TRBJ1-4; CDR3aa: CASRLVSEEKLFF; CDR3nt: TGTGCCAGTAGATTAGTCTCCGAGGAAAAACTGTTTTTT
d_gene: TRBD1; abundance: -; v_gene: TRBV9; j_gene: TRBJ1-1; CDR3aa: CASSVLAGGNAEAFF; CDR3nt: TGTGCCAGCAGCGTATTAGCAGGGGGAAACGCTGAAGCTTTCTTT
d_gene: TRBD1; abundance: -; v_gene: TRBV3-1/TRBV3-2; j_gene: TRBJ2-7; CDR3aa: CASRPTGKNEQYF; CDR3nt: TGTGCCAGCAGGCCGACAGGGAAGAACGAGCAGTACTTC
d_gene: -; abundance: -; v_gene: TRBV3-1/TRBV3-2; j_gene: TRBJ1-1; CDR3aa: CASSQSDRRNTEAFF; CDR3nt: TGTGCCAGCAGCCAATCGGACAGAAGGAACACTGAAGCTTTCTTT
d_gene: -; abundance: -; v_gene: TRBV28; j_gene: TRBJ1-2; CDR3aa: CASSPPSVDGYTF; CDR3nt: TGTGCCAGCAGTCCCCCGTCGGTAGATGGCTACACCTTC
d_gene: TRBD1; abundance: -; v_gene: TRBV6-2/TRBV6-3; j_gene: TRBJ1-1; CDR3aa: CASSFGQANTEAFF; CDR3nt: TGTGCCAGCAGTTTCGGACAGGCGAACACTGAAGCTTTCTTT
d_gene: -; abundance: -; v_gene: TRBV27; j_gene: TRBJ2-7; CDR3aa: CASSLSERSSYEQYF; CDR3nt: TGTGCCAGCAGTTTAAGTGAGAGAAGCTCCTACGAGCAGTACTTC
d_gene: TRBD1; abundance: -; v_gene: TRBV7-9; j_gene: TRBJ1-4; CDR3aa: CASSSTGTGVEKLFF; CDR3nt: TGTGCCAGCAGCTCGACCGGGACAGGGGTTGAAAAACTGTTTTTT
d_gene: -; abundance: -; v_gene: TRBV30; j_gene: TRBJ2-3; CDR3aa: CAWSGGGPDTQYF; CDR3nt: TGTGCCTGGAGTGGCGGGGGCCCAGATACGCAGTATTTT
d_gene: TRBD1; abundance: -; v_gene: TRBV2; j_gene: TRBJ1-5; CDR3aa: CASTNPQGARSNQPQHF; CDR3nt: TGTGCCAGCACCAATCCACAGGGGGCGCGGAGCAATCAGCCCCAGCATTTT
d_gene: TRBD1; abundance: -; v_gene: TRBV27; j_gene: TRBJ2-7; CDR3aa: CASSRQGPSYEQYF; CDR3nt: TGTGCCAGCAGTAGACAGGGTCCCTCCTACGAGCAGTACTTC
d_gene: TRBD1; abundance: -; v_gene: TRBV3-1/TRBV3-2; j_gene: TRBJ2-7; CDR3aa: CASSPSQGQYEQYF; CDR3nt: TGTGCCAGCAGCCCCTCCCAGGGACAGTACGAGCAGTACTTC
d_gene: -; abundance: -; v_gene: TRBV18; j_gene: TRBJ1-5; CDR3aa: CASSPDQGSQHF; CDR3nt: TGTGCCAGCTCACCTGACCAGGGTTCCCAGCATTTT
d_gene: -; abundance: -; v_gene: TRBV5-1; j_gene: TRBJ2-7; CDR3aa: CASSFLTAYEQYF; CDR3nt: TGCGCCAGCAGCTTTTTGACAGCTTACGAGCAGTACTTC
d_gene: TRBD2; abundance: -; v_gene: TRBV4-3; j_gene: TRBJ2-2; CDR3aa: CASSQEFASGGTGELFF; CDR3nt: TGCGCCAGCAGCCAAGAGTTTGCTAGCGGGGGGACCGGGGAGCTGTTTTTT
d_gene: TRBD1; abundance: -; v_gene: TRBV6-5; j_gene: TRBJ1-2; CDR3aa: CASRRTGTGLYGYTF; CDR3nt: TGTGCCAGCAGGCGAACCGGGACAGGGTTATATGGCTACACCTTC
d_gene: TRBD1; abundance: -; v_gene: TRBV19; j_gene: TRBJ1-4; CDR3aa: CASSMGTATNEKLFF; CDR3nt: TGTGCCAGTAGTATGGGGACAGCAACTAATGAAAAACTGTTTTTT
d_gene: TRBD2; abundance: -; v_gene: TRBV5-4; j_gene: TRBJ2-7; CDR3aa: CASSLDLAGPEQYF; CDR3nt: TGTGCCAGCAGCTTGGACCTAGCGGGGCCCGAGCAGTACTTC
d_gene: TRBD1; abundance: once; v_gene: TRBV7-9; j_gene: TRBJ2-7; CDR3aa: CASSLPDRDAYEQYF; CDR3nt: TGTGCCAGCAGCTTACCCGACAGGGACGCCTACGAGCAGTACTTC
d_gene: TRBD2; abundance: -; v_gene: TRBV9; j_gene: TRBJ2-5; CDR3aa: CASNTGTSVLETQYF; CDR3nt: TGTGCCAGCAACACCGGGACTAGCGTGTTAGAGACCCAGTACTTC
d_gene: TRBD1; abundance: -; v_gene: TRBV7-9; j_gene: TRBJ1-1; CDR3aa: CASSLAGTETTEAFF; CDR3nt: TGTGCCAGCAGCTTAGCTGGGACAGAGACGACTGAAGCTTTCTTT
d_gene: -; abundance: -; v_gene: TRBV10-3; j_gene: TRBJ1-2; CDR3aa: CAILSGNYGYTF; CDR3nt: TGTGCCATCCTCTCAGGGAACTATGGCTACACCTTC
d_gene: -; abundance: -; v_gene: TRBV15; j_gene: TRBJ1-6; CDR3aa: CATSRDGVRGNSPLHF; CDR3nt: TGTGCCACCAGCAGAGATGGGGTCCGGGGGAATTCACCCCTCCACTTT
d_gene: TRBD1; abundance: -; v_gene: TRBV9; j_gene: TRBJ2-7; CDR3aa: CASSPPGQGFYEQYF; CDR3nt: TGTGCCAGCAGCCCCCCGGGACAGGGTTTCTACGAGCAGTACTTC
d_gene: TRBD1; abundance: once; v_gene: TRBV5-1; j_gene: TRBJ1-4; CDR3aa: CASSLLGTGALNEKLFF; CDR3nt: TGCGCCAGCAGCTTGCTAGGGACAGGGGCTCTTAATGAAAAACTGTTTTTT
d_gene: -; abundance: -; v_gene: TRBV5-1; j_gene: TRBJ1-1; CDR3aa: CASSLMAQGNTEAFF; CDR3nt: TGCGCCAGCAGCTTGATGGCACAGGGTAACACTGAAGCTTTCTTT
d_gene: -; abundance: -; v_gene: TRBV19; j_gene: TRBJ2-1; CDR3aa: CASSHEANNEQFF; CDR3nt: TGTGCCAGTAGTCATGAGGCGAACAATGAGCAGTTCTTC
d_gene: -; abundance: -; v_gene: TRBV19; j_gene: TRBJ1-5; CDR3aa: CASSMSWFSNQPQHF; CDR3nt: TGTGCCAGTAGTATGAGTTGGTTTTCCAATCAGCCCCAGCATTTT
d_gene: TRBD2; abundance: -; v_gene: TRBV5-1; j_gene: TRBJ2-2; CDR3aa: CASSPRAGGLNTGELFF; CDR3nt: TGCGCCAGCAGCCCTCGAGCGGGGGGTCTTAACACCGGGGAGCTGTTTTTT